This T cell receptor beta chain was obtained from a study of blood T cell repertoires in COVID-19. Whole-study context: Acute-phase and convalescent COVID-19 samples originated in the United States, Italy and Spain.

Original processing notes: Reference gene primer amplification in the assay estimated nucleated cell counts. TCRdb keeps only in-frame clones here, not all; method: immunoSEQ multiplex PCR. D and trimming come from the DNA, and the V and J calls and clone size come from that table. Among about 220,000 clones listed, around four fifths were seen once. The CDR3 has 15 amino acids. V was pared by 0 bases and J by 6 bases, with 6 bases of the junction left unmatched. In germline, CDR1 is WNHNN, CDR2 SYGVQD (reference sequence). This receptor was obtained from a man aged 25 to 40 with active or convalescent COVID-19. Sequencing used peripheral blood. This chain joins TRBV10-1 and TRBJ2-5, with 8 bases fitting TRBD1. CDR3 coding DNA: TGCGCCAGCAGTGAGTCACTTGGACAGGGCCAGACCCAGTACTTC. Its protein is CASSESLGQGQTQYF.